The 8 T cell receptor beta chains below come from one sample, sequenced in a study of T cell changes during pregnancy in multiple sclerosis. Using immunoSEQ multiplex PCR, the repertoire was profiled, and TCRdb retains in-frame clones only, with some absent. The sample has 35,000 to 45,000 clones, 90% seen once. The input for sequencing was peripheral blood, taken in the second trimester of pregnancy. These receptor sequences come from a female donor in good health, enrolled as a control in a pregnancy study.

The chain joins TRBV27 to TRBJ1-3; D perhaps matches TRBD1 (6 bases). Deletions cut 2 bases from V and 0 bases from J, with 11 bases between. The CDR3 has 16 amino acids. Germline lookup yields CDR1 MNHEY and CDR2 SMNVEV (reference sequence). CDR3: CASSLTGTHSGNTIYF. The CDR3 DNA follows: TGTGCCAGCAGTTTAACAGGGACCCACTCTGGAAACACCATATATTTT.

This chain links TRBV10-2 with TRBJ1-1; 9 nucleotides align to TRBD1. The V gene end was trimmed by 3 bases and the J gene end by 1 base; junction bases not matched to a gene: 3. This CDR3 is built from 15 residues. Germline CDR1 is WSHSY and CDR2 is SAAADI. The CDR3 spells CASSDRDRENTEAFF. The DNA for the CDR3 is TGCGCCAGCAGTGACCGGGACAGGGAGAACACTGAAGCTTTCTTT.

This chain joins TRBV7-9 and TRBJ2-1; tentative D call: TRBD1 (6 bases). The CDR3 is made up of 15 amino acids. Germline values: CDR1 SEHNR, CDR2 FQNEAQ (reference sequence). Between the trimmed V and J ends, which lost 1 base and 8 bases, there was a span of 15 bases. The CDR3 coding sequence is TGTGCCAGCAGCTTAGGAGGGGGAGTGGAAGATGAGCAGTTCTTC. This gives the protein CASSLGGGVEDEQFF. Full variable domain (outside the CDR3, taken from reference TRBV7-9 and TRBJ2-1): DTGVSQNPRHKITKRGQNVTFRCDPISEHNRLYWYRQTLGQGPEFLTYFQNEAQLEKSRLLSDRFSAERPKGSFSTLEIQRTEQGDSAMYLCASSLGGGVEDEQFFGPGTRLTVL.

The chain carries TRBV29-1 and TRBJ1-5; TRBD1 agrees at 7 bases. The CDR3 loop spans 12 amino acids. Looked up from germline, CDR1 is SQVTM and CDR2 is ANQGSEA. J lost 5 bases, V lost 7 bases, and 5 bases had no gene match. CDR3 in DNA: TGCAGCGCTGGAGACAGGGATCAGCCCCAGCATTTT. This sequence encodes CSAGDRDQPQHF. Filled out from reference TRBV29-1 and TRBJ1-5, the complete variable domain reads SAVISQKPSRDICQRGTSLTIQCQVDSQVTMMFWYRQQPGQSLTLIATANQGSEATYESGFVIDKFPISRPNLTFSTLTVSNMSPEDSSIYLCSAGDRDQPQHFGDGTRLSIL.

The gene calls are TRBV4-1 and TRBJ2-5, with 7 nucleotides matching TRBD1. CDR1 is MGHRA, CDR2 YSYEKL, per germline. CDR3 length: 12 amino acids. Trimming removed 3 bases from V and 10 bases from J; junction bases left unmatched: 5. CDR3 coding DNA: TGCGCCAGCAGCCACGAGACAGGGTTCCAGTACTTC. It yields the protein CASSHETGFQYF.

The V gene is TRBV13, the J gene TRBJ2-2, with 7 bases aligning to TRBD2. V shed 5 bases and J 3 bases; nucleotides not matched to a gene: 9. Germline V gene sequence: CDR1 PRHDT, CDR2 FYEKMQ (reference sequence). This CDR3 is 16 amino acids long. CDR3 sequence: CASSPPGGRDTGELFF. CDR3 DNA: TGTGCCAGCAGCCCGCCGGGCGGGAGAGACACCGGGGAGCTGTTTTTT.

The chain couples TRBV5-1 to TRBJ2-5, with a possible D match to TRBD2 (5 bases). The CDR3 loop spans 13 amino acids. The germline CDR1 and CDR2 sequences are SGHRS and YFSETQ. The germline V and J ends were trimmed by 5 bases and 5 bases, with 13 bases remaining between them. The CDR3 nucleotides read TGCGCCAGCAGTCCGACTATCGGGGAGACCCAGTACTTC. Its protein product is CASSPTIGETQYF.

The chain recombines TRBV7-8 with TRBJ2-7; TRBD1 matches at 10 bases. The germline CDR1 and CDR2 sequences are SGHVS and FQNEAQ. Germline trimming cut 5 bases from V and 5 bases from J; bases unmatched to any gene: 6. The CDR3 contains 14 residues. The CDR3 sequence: CASSRGQGHDEQYF. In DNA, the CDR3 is TGTGCCAGCAGCCGGGGACAGGGGCACGACGAGCAGTACTTC.